The clone carrying this T cell receptor (beta chain) came up many times. These data are taken from a study of early T cells in non-severe SARS-CoV-2 infection. V lost 2 bases and J 8 bases, leaving 10 bases between the germline ends. The germline V gene has CDR1 LGHNT and CDR2 FRNRAP. The CDR3 covers 13 residues. TCRdb redid the calling of the 5' RACE reads with MiXCR, one entry per CDR3 protein. The sample carries 11,000 or so distinct CDR3 sequences, 4% to 5.5% recorded once. The V and J genes are TRBV12-5 and TRBJ2-1; D remains unclear. The specimen was whole blood. The TCR originated in an adult who was a healthcare worker with PCR-confirmed SARS-CoV-2 infection or an uninfected control (not recorded which). CDR3 protein: CASGLSWVDEQFF. The CDR3 region has the DNA TGTGCTAGTGGTTTGAGCTGGGTTGATGAGCAGTTCTTC.